A single sample is the source of the 15 T cell receptor beta chains below, sequenced in a study of T cell clonotyping in hematopoietic cell transplantation. Assay: immunoSEQ multiplex PCR; the TCRdb copy retains only in-frame clones and omits some. The sample lists approximately 75,000 clones, approximately 94% occurring once. The specimen sequenced was peripheral blood mononuclear cells. Source of these receptors: a man between 45 and 60 years old in good health. Some clones in this sample may be carry-over from other donors' samples.

The V call is TRBV10-3, the J call TRBJ1-1; possibly TRBD1 for D (6 bases). Trimming shortened V by 1 base and J by 8 bases, and 23 bases separated the two germline ends. This CDR3 region has 17 residues. Germline V gene sequence: CDR1 ENHRY, CDR2 SYGVKD. CDR3 residues: CAISEFGNSERGTEAFF. The CDR3 bases are TGTGCCATCAGTGAGTTTGGGAACTCTGAGAGGGGGACCGAAGCTTTCTTT.

This clone was counted a few times. The genes are TRBV28 and TRBJ1-3; D is unresolved. Germline lookup yields CDR1 MDHEN and CDR2 SYDVKM. The CDR3 runs to 13 residues. Trimming stripped 2 bases from V and 4 bases from J, with 6 bases between. CDR3 coding DNA: TGTGCCAGCAGTTTACTACAGGGAAACACCATATATTTT. Translated, it gives CASSLLQGNTIYF.

The chain couples TRBV6-6 to TRBJ1-5; D gene uncertain. Trimming removed 0 bases at V and 9 bases at J, with 15 bases between. CDR3 length: 15 residues. Germline CDR1 and CDR2: MNHNY and SVGAGI (reference sequence). This CDR3 reads CASSYSTRVRRPQHF. As DNA, the CDR3 is TGTGCCAGCAGTTACTCGACGAGGGTGAGACGGCCCCAGCATTTT.

The chain uses TRBV5-1 and TRBJ2-3; D remains ambiguous. CDR1 and CDR2 (germline): SGHRS, YFSETQ. The CDR3 length is 14 residues. V lost 4 bases to trimming and J lost 0 bases, with 9 bases between them. The CDR3 region is CASSPTDSTDTQYF. DNA for the CDR3: TGCGCCAGCAGCCCGACGGACAGCACAGATACGCAGTATTTT.

Written as DNA, the CDR3 is TGTGCCAGCAGTTTAGGGACACAAAGGCCCTACGAGCAGTACTTC. Protein sequence: CASSLGTQRPYEQYF. The rearrangement joins TRBV28 to TRBJ2-7; TRBD1 might be the D (6 bases). V was clipped by 2 bases and J by 2 bases, with 13 bases between them. CDR1 is MDHEN, CDR2 SYDVKM, per germline. This CDR3 is built from 15 residues.

The chain employs TRBV15 and TRBJ1-4, with D uncertain. CDR1 LNHNV and CDR2 YYDKDF come from the germline V gene (reference sequence). The CDR3 covers 14 residues. The V gene lost 0 bases and the J gene lost 5 bases, with 7 bases spanning the gap. The CDR3 loop is CATSRDRGNEKLFF. The DNA for the CDR3 is TGTGCCACCAGCAGAGACCGGGGAAATGAAAAACTGTTTTTT. The whole variable domain, filled in from reference TRBV15 and TRBJ1-4, reads DAMVIQNPRYQVTQFGKPVTLSCSQTLNHNVMYWYQQKSSQAPKLLFHYYDKDFNNEADTPDNFQSRRPNTSFCFLDIRSPGLGDTAMYLCATSRDRGNEKLFFGSGTQLSVL.

As DNA, the CDR3 is TGTGCCACCGACCGGGACAGGCTCCGAACTGAAGCTTTCTTT. Translation: CATDRDRLRTEAFF. The V call is TRBV28, the J call TRBJ1-1; 8 bases are shared with TRBD1. V dropped 10 bases and J dropped 5; count of bases not matched to a gene: 12. Germline assignment: CDR1 MDHEN and CDR2 SYDVKM. This CDR3 spans 14 amino acids.

The genes are TRBV28 and TRBJ2-1, with D possibly matching TRBD2 (5 bases). Trimming pared 8 bases from V and 6 bases from J, leaving 20 bases between. Germline CDR1 MDHEN, CDR2 SYDVKM. The CDR3 extends over 15 amino acids. The chain's CDR3 is CASGLSVGVINEQFF. The CDR3 region has the DNA TGTGCCAGCGGGCTTAGCGTCGGGGTCATCAATGAGCAGTTCTTC.

This chain connects TRBV2 to TRBJ2-7; 9 nucleotides agree with TRBD2. V shed 6 bases and J 1 base; nucleotides not matched to a gene: 7. The CDR3 spans 15 residues. From germline, CDR1 is SNHLY and CDR2 FYNNEI. The CDR3 nucleotides are TGTGCCAGCAGGCCACTAGCGGGCCTATCCTACGAGCAGTACTTC. As protein: CASRPLAGLSYEQYF.

The rearrangement uses TRBV6-1 and TRBJ2-3; a possible D gene is TRBD2 (5 bases). Germline values: CDR1 MNHNS, CDR2 SASEGT. The CDR3 has 15 residues. V lost 0 bases to trimming and J lost 4 bases, with 11 bases between them. The CDR3: CASSEAGSRADTQYF. The CDR3 DNA is TGTGCCAGCAGTGAAGCGGGGAGTAGAGCAGATACGCAGTATTTT.

V is TRBV28 and J is TRBJ1-5; 7 bases map to TRBD1. Germline V lookup: CDR1 MDHEN, CDR2 SYDVKM. The CDR3 has 14 residues. The ends lost 9 bases at V and 9 bases at J; junction bases unmatched: 14. In nucleotides, the CDR3 is TGTGCCAGTCGAACCGGGACAGACTTTAGGCCCCAGCATTTT. Amino acid sequence: CASRTGTDFRPQHF.

The chain employs TRBV27 and TRBJ2-7; unclear D gene. The length of the CDR3 is 12 residues. Germline V lookup: CDR1 MNHEY, CDR2 SMNVEV (reference sequence). CDR3 in DNA: TGTGCAACGGCAGATGCCTCCTACGAGCAGTACTTC. It is translated as CATADASYEQYF.

The J gene is TRBJ2-3, the V gene TRBV10-1; no clear D gene. Germline V gene lookup returns CDR1 WNHNN and CDR2 SYGVQD (reference sequence). The CDR3 consists of 17 residues. The V end was cut by 2 bases, the J end by 0 bases, with 15 bases between. CDR3 coding DNA: TGCGCCAGCAGTGAGCGGGCCTCCCTCTGGAGCACAGATACGCAGTATTTT. Translating it yields CASSERASLWSTDTQYF.

CDR3 protein: CSVAGRDYEQYF. As DNA, the CDR3 is TGCAGCGTTGCTGGAAGGGACTACGAGCAGTACTTC. The chain couples TRBV29-1 to TRBJ2-7; unclear D gene. Germline V CDR1 and CDR2: SQVTM, ANQGSEA. V lost 4 bases and J 3 bases, leaving 10 bases between the germline ends. The CDR3 runs 12 residues.

The chain has TRBV7-9 and TRBJ2-3; possibly TRBD2 for D (8 bases). Germline lookup yields CDR1 SEHNR and CDR2 FQNEAQ (reference sequence). The germline V and J ends were trimmed by 2 bases and 5 bases, with 23 bases remaining between them. The CDR3 consists of 18 residues. CDR3 nucleotides: TGTGCCAGCAGCTTAAAATGGGGACAGCGGGAGTTTGAAGATACGCAGTATTTT. It is translated as CASSLKWGQREFEDTQYF.